This entry is about one TCR beta chain. In the original workflow: Amplifying reference gene primers gave estimates of nucleated cell counts. Sequencing was performed with immunoSEQ multiplex PCR; in TCRdb, only in-frame clones are kept and a portion is missing. The DNA was the basis for D and trimming; V, J and clone size are from that table. The repertoire holds 150,000 to 200,000 clones, with over 75% as singletons. The record originates from a study of blood T cell repertoires in COVID-19. Study-wide background: The study drew acute and convalescent COVID-19 samples from the United States, Italy and Spain. The cDNA or gDNA used as material had been derived from T cells, B-cell-depleted T cells, or PBMCs.

Per germline, CDR1 SEHNR and CDR2 FQNEAQ (reference sequence). This CDR3 spans 14 amino acids. The V gene lost 6 bases and the J gene lost 1 base, with 13 bases spanning the gap. V usage is TRBV7-9 and J usage is TRBJ2-7; D is possibly TRBD2 (5 bases). The sequence was obtained from a man aged 55 to 69 with active or convalescent COVID-19. Sequenced material: peripheral blood. The CDR3 loop reads CASSLTGESYEQYF. The CDR3 nucleotides are TGTGCCAGCAGTTTAACCGGGGAATCCTACGAGCAGTACTTC.